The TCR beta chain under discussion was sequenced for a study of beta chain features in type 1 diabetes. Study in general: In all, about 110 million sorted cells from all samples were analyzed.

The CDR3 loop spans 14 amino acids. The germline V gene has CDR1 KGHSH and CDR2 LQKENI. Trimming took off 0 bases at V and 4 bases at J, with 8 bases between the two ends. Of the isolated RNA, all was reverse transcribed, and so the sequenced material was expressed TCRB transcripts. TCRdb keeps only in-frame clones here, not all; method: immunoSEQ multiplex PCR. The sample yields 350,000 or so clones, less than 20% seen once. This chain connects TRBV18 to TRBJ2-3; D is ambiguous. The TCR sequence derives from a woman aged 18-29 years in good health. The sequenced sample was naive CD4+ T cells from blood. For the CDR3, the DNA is TGTGCCAGCTCACCACCGAACGGAGCAGATACGCAGTATTTT. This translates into CASSPPNGADTQYF. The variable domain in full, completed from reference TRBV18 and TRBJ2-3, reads NAGVMQNPRHLVRRRGQEARLRCSPMKGHSHVYWYRQLPEEGLKFMVYLQKENIIDESGMPKERFSAEFPKEGPSILRIQQVVRGDSAAYFCASSPPNGADTQYFGPGTRLTVL.